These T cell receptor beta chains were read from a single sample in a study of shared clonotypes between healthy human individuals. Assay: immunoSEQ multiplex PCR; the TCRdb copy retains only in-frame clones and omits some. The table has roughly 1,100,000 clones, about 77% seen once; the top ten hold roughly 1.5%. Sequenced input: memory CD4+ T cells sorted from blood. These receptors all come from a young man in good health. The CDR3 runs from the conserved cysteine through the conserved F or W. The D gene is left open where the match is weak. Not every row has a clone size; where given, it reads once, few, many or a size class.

CDR3 DNA: TGTGCCAGCAGTGTAGGGTCCACTGGGACCGGGGAGCTGTTTTTT
CDR3 protein: CASSVGSTGTGELFF
V gene: TRBV2
clone size: NA
J gene: TRBJ2-2
CDR3 length: 15
D gene: NA

CDR3 DNA: TGTGCCAGCTCACCCGACAGGACCACCAATGAGCAGTTCTTC
CDR3 protein: CASSPDRTTNEQFF
V gene: TRBV18
clone size: few
J gene: TRBJ2-1
CDR3 length: 14
D gene: NA

CDR3 DNA: TGTGCCAGCAGCGTAAATAGGGACGGAGGCCTATACACCTTC
CDR3 protein: CASSVNRDGGLYTF
V gene: TRBV9
clone size: NA
J gene: TRBJ1-2
CDR3 length: 14
D gene: NA

CDR3 DNA: TGTGCCAGCAGCTTTCTTTCCGGGATGAACACTGAAGCTTTCTTT
CDR3 protein: CASSFLSGMNTEAFF
V gene: TRBV5-5
clone size: NA
J gene: TRBJ1-1
CDR3 length: 15
D gene: NA

CDR3 DNA: TGTGCCAGCAGAAGACTAGCGGGGGGGGCGGCCCAGTACTTC
CDR3 protein: CASRRLAGGAAQYF
V gene: TRBV6-5
clone size: NA
J gene: TRBJ2-5
CDR3 length: 14
D gene: TRBD2

CDR3 DNA: TGCAGCGTTGAAGAGGGGCCGGGGACCCAGTACTTC
CDR3 protein: CSVEEGPGTQYF
V gene: TRBV29-1
clone size: few
J gene: TRBJ2-5
CDR3 length: 12
D gene: NA

CDR3 DNA: TGTGCCAGCAGCTTAGAGTACACTGAAGCTTTCTTT
CDR3 protein: CASSLEYTEAFF
V gene: TRBV7-9
clone size: once
J gene: TRBJ1-1
CDR3 length: 12
D gene: NA

CDR3 DNA: TGTGCCAGCAGTTTAAGGGGGATAGTGTCTGAAGCTTTCTTT
CDR3 protein: CASSLRGIVSEAFF
V gene: TRBV27
clone size: NA
J gene: TRBJ1-1
CDR3 length: 14
D gene: NA

CDR3 DNA: TGCAGCGTTGACCTCTTGGGAGGTCGGGAGACCCAGTACTTC
CDR3 protein: CSVDLLGGRETQYF
V gene: TRBV29-1
clone size: NA
J gene: TRBJ2-5
CDR3 length: 14
D gene: NA

CDR3 DNA: TGTGCCAGCAGAAGAAGGACTAGGCTGGGCAATGAGCAGTTCTTC
CDR3 protein: CASRRRTRLGNEQFF
V gene: TRBV5-6
clone size: NA
J gene: TRBJ2-1
CDR3 length: 15
D gene: TRBD2

CDR3 DNA: TGTGCCAGCAGTTTAACAGGAGGGGCTCACTATGGCTACACCTTC
CDR3 protein: CASSLTGGAHYGYTF
V gene: TRBV28
clone size: NA
J gene: TRBJ1-2
CDR3 length: 15
D gene: NA

CDR3 DNA: TGTGCCAGCTCACCAAGTAGGGATCAGCCCCAGCATTTT
CDR3 protein: CASSPSRDQPQHF
V gene: TRBV18
clone size: few
J gene: TRBJ1-5
CDR3 length: 13
D gene: NA

CDR3 DNA: TGTGCCAGCAAAACGTCCCCGCACAGGGCGGAGACCCAGTACTTC
CDR3 protein: CASKTSPHRAETQYF
V gene: TRBV25-1
clone size: NA
J gene: TRBJ2-5
CDR3 length: 15
D gene: NA

CDR3 DNA: TGTGCCTGGAGTCGGGCGGCGAACACTGAAGCTTTCTTT
CDR3 protein: CAWSRAANTEAFF
V gene: TRBV30
clone size: many
J gene: TRBJ1-1
CDR3 length: 13
D gene: NA

CDR3 DNA: TGTGCCAGCAGCTTAGCCACTAGCGCCTCCGGGACGCAGTATTTT
CDR3 protein: CASSLATSASGTQYF
V gene: TRBV7-9
clone size: NA
J gene: TRBJ2-3
CDR3 length: 15
D gene: TRBD2

CDR3 DNA: TGTGCCAGCAGGGGCGGGGGAGCCTCCTACGAGCAGTACTTC
CDR3 protein: CASRGGGASYEQYF
V gene: TRBV6-6
clone size: NA
J gene: TRBJ2-7
CDR3 length: 14
D gene: TRBD2

CDR3 DNA: TGCGCCAGCAGCCCCGGGACAGGGGGAGAAGAGACCCAGTACTTC
CDR3 protein: CASSPGTGGEETQYF
V gene: TRBV5-1
clone size: NA
J gene: TRBJ2-5
CDR3 length: 15
D gene: TRBD1

CDR3 DNA: TGTGCCAGCAGGGACAGGGGAAAGCCCCAGCATTTT
CDR3 protein: CASRDRGKPQHF
V gene: TRBV6-1
clone size: once
J gene: TRBJ1-5
CDR3 length: 12
D gene: TRBD1

CDR3 DNA: TGTGCCAGCAGTCGATTAGCAGAGGAGACCCAGTACTTC
CDR3 protein: CASSRLAEETQYF
V gene: TRBV6-6
clone size: NA
J gene: TRBJ2-5
CDR3 length: 13
D gene: NA

CDR3 DNA: TGTGCCAGCAGCTTATCGGGGGGTCTTGGGGAGCAGTACTTC
CDR3 protein: CASSLSGGLGEQYF
V gene: TRBV7-2
clone size: many
J gene: TRBJ2-7
CDR3 length: 14
D gene: TRBD2

CDR3 DNA: TGTGCCAGCAGTTACGGGGCAGGGGGCAACACTGAAGCTTTCTTT
CDR3 protein: CASSYGAGGNTEAFF
V gene: TRBV6-6
clone size: NA
J gene: TRBJ1-1
CDR3 length: 15
D gene: TRBD1